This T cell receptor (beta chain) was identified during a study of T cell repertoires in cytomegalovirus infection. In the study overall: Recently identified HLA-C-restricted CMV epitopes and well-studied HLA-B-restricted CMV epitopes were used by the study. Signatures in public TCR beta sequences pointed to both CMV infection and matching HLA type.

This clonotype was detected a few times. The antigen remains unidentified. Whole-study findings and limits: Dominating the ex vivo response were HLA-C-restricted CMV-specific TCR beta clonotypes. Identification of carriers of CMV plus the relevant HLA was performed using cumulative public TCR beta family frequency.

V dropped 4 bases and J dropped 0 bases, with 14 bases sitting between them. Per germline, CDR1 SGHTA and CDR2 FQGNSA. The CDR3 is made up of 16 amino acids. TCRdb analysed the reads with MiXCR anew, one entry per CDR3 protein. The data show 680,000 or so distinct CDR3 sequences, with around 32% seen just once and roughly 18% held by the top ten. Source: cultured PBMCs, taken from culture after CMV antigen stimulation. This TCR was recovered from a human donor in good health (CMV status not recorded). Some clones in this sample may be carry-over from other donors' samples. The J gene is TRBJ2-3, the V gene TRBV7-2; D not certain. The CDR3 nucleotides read TGTGCCAGCAGCTCCCCACAGCTTACAAGCACAGATACGCAGTATTTT. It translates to CASSSPQLTSTDTQYF.